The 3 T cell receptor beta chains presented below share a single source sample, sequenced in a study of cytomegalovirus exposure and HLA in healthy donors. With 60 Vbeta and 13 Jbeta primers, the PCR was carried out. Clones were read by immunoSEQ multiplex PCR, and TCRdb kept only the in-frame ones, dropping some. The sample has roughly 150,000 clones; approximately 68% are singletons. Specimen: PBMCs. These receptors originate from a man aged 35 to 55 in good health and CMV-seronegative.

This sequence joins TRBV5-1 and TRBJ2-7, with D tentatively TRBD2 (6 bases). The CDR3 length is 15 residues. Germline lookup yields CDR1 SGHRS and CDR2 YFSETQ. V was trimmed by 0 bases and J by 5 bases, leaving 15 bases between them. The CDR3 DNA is TGCGCCAGCAGCTTGGTGCCCGGGAGTATGAACGAGCAGTACTTC. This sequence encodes CASSLVPGSMNEQYF.

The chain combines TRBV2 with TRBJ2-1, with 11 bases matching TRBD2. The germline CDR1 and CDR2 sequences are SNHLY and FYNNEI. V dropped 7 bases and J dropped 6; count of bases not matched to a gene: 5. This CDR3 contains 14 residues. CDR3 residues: CASMWTSGRNEQFF. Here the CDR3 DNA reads TGTGCCAGCATGTGGACTAGCGGGCGCAATGAGCAGTTCTTC.

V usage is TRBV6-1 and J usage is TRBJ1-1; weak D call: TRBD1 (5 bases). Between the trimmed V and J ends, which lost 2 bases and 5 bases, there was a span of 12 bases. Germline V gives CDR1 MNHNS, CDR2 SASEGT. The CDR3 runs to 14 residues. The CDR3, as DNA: TGTGCCAGCAGTGAATTGGGGGGACCTACTGAAGCTTTCTTT. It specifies CASSELGGPTEAFF.